In this sample, the clone carrying this TCR beta chain turned up once. This CDR3 is also generated by other DNA sequences in the sample. This sample is drawn from a study of blood T cell repertoires in COVID-19. Trimming removed 0 bases from V and 6 bases from J, with 11 bases in between. CDR3 length: 14 amino acids. Germline V CDR1 and CDR2: SGHRS, YFSETQ. In the original workflow: Cell counts per sample came from amplifying reference gene primers. TCRdb keeps only in-frame clones here, not all; method: immunoSEQ multiplex PCR. V and J calls and clone size are those listed in that table; D and trimming were worked out from the DNA. Here the sample spans around 250,000 clones, about nine tenths being singletons.

The receptor comes from a man aged 30-40 years who had recovered from COVID-19. J is TRBJ2-3 and V is TRBV5-1; possibly TRBD2 for D (7 bases). Sequenced input: peripheral blood. In DNA form, the CDR3 reads TGCGCCAGCAGCTTGGGAGGGGGGGCGGATACGCAGTATTTT. Its protein product is CASSLGGGADTQYF.